This T cell receptor beta chain was recovered during a study of T cell repertoires in ileal Crohn's disease. The assay was immunoSEQ multiplex PCR, and TCRdb's table has in-frame clones only and misses some. Among about 5,200 clones listed, approximately 80% were seen once. This CDR3 spans 15 amino acids. CDR1 and CDR2 (germline): SNHLY, FYNNEI. The ends were cut back, 7 bases at V and 0 bases at J, with 14 bases in the middle. The chain combines TRBV2 with TRBJ2-3, with a weak D call TRBD2 (6 bases). The origin of this receptor is an adult with Crohn's disease. Sequencing was done on a sample of ileal tissue. CDR3 region: CASMARRGSTDTQYF. The CDR3 nucleotides read TGTGCCAGCATGGCCAGGAGGGGCAGCACAGATACGCAGTATTTT.